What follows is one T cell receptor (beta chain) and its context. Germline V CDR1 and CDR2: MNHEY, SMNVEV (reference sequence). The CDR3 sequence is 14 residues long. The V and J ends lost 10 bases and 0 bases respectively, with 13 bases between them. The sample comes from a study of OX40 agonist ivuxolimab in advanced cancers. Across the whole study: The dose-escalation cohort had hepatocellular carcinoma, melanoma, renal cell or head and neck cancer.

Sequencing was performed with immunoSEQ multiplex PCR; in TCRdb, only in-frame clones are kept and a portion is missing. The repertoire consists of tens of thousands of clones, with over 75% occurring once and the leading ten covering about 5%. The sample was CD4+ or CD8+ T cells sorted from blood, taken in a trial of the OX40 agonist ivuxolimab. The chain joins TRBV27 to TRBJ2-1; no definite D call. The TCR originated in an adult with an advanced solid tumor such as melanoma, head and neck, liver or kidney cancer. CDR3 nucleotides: TGTGCCACGCGCTGGGATAGCTCCTACAATGAGCAGTTCTTC. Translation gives CATRWDSSYNEQFF.